The 23 T cell receptor beta chains presented below share a single source sample, sequenced in a study of cytomegalovirus exposure and HLA in healthy donors. Data came from immunoSEQ multiplex PCR; TCRdb stores just in-frame clones and leaves some out. The sample lists some 140,000 clones; approximately 86% were seen once. Sequenced sample: PBMCs. These receptors were collected from a human donor in good health.

The genes are TRBV15 and TRBJ1-3, with D possibly matching TRBD1 (6 bases). V lost 0 bases and J 3 bases, leaving 15 bases between the germline ends. This CDR3 region has 17 residues. The germline CDR1 and CDR2 sequences are LNHNV and YYDKDF (reference sequence). This CDR3 reads CATSRELKTGGGNTIYF. CDR3 bases: TGTGCCACCAGCAGAGAACTCAAGACAGGCGGTGGAAACACCATATATTTT.

The V call is TRBV18, the J call TRBJ2-3; tentative D call: TRBD2 (5 bases). Germline V gene lookup returns CDR1 KGHSH and CDR2 LQKENI. Trimming removed 5 bases at V and 1 base at J, with 10 bases between. This CDR3 contains 14 residues. CDR3: CASSWVSGTDTQYF. The CDR3, as DNA: TGTGCCAGCTCATGGGTTAGCGGCACAGATACGCAGTATTTT. Full variable domain (remainder filled in from reference TRBV18 and TRBJ2-3): NAGVMQNPRHLVRRRGQEARLRCSPMKGHSHVYWYRQLPEEGLKFMVYLQKENIIDESGMPKERFSAEFPKEGPSILRIQQVVRGDSAAYFCASSWVSGTDTQYFGPGTRLTVL.

This clone was detected a few times. The J gene is TRBJ1-1, the V gene TRBV29-1; D remains unclear. Looked up from germline, CDR1 is SQVTM and CDR2 is ANQGSEA. The CDR3 loop spans 12 amino acids. DNA of the CDR3: TGCAAGGCGCGGGATTTGCGAGCTGAAGCTTTCTTT. Amino acid sequence: CKARDLRAEAFF.

This clone came up once. The chain carries TRBV4-1 and TRBJ2-1; possibly TRBD2 for D (5 bases). The germline V and J ends were trimmed by 2 bases and 2 bases, with 13 bases remaining between them. The CDR3 is made up of 16 amino acids. Looked up from germline, CDR1 is MGHRA and CDR2 is YSYEKL. The CDR3 reads CASSQLDLMTYNEQFF. CDR3 coding DNA: TGCGCCAGCAGCCAACTGGACTTGATGACCTACAATGAGCAGTTCTTC.

The chain couples TRBV5-1 to TRBJ1-4; possibly TRBD1 for D (5 bases). The V and J ends lost 8 bases and 0 bases respectively, with 17 bases between them. The germline gives CDR1 SGHRS, CDR2 YFSETQ. The length of the CDR3 is 16 residues. The CDR3 DNA is TGCGCCAGTACCCGGGGGGACCTTGCAACTAATGAAAAACTGTTTTTT. Translating it yields CASTRGDLATNEKLFF.

J is TRBJ2-5 and V is TRBV5-1, with TRBD2 as a possible D gene (5 bases). This CDR3 region has 14 residues. The germline gives CDR1 SGHRS, CDR2 YFSETQ. The V gene lost 5 bases and the J gene lost 2 bases, with 13 bases spanning the gap. Written as DNA, the CDR3 is TGCGCCAGCAGAAGATTTAGCGATCAAGAGACCCAGTACTTC. Its protein is CASRRFSDQETQYF.

The rearrangement links TRBV5-1 to TRBJ2-5; 13 bases match TRBD2. Germline V gene lookup returns CDR1 SGHRS and CDR2 YFSETQ. Trimming cost V 0 bases and J 2 bases; bases outside gene matches: 4. CDR3 size: 17 residues. The CDR3: CASSLAGLAGAQETQYF. In DNA form, the CDR3 reads TGCGCCAGCAGCTTGGCCGGACTAGCGGGGGCACAAGAGACCCAGTACTTC.

In its sample, this clone was seen a few times. The chain couples TRBV25-1 to TRBJ2-5; 10 bases agree with TRBD2. Unmatched junction bases numbered 11, after V lost 2 bases and J lost 5 bases. Germline V gene data show CDR1 as MGHDK and CDR2 as SYGVNS. This CDR3 region has 17 residues. The CDR3 DNA follows: TGTGCCAGCAGTGAAAGGAGAACTAGCGGGATGGGGGAGACCCAGTACTTC. Its protein product is CASSERRTSGMGETQYF.

The J gene is TRBJ2-1, the V gene TRBV9; D unclear. Germline V CDR1 and CDR2: SGDLS, YYNGEE. V gave up 4 bases and J gave up 0 bases, with 14 bases separating them. There are 16 residues in the CDR3. CDR3 residues: CASSLTYYSSYNEQFF. In DNA form, the CDR3 reads TGTGCCAGCAGCTTAACCTACTATAGCTCCTACAATGAGCAGTTCTTC.

The rearrangement uses TRBV13 and TRBJ2-2, with a tentative D call TRBD2 (5 bases). CDR3 size: 14 residues. Trimming removed 0 bases from V and 7 bases from J, with 9 bases in between. The germline gives CDR1 PRHDT, CDR2 FYEKMQ (reference sequence). CDR3 in amino acids: CASSLGRSGGELFF. For the CDR3, the DNA is TGTGCCAGCAGCTTAGGTCGGAGCGGCGGGGAGCTGTTTTTT.

This chain joins TRBV7-3 and TRBJ1-1, with D perhaps matching TRBD1 (5 bases). The CDR3 loop spans 15 amino acids. Trimming removed 3 bases at V and 5 bases at J, with 16 bases between. Germline CDR1 SGHTA, CDR2 FQGTGA. The CDR3 sequence is CASSLLGGAFTEAFF. The CDR3 coding sequence is TGTGCCAGCAGCTTGTTGGGAGGGGCATTTACTGAAGCTTTCTTT.

V usage is TRBV28 and J usage is TRBJ2-7, with D tentatively TRBD1 (6 bases). Germline V CDR1 and CDR2: MDHEN, SYDVKM. Trimming left V 4 bases short and J 1 base short, with 11 bases between. The CDR3 is made up of 14 amino acids. The CDR3 region has the DNA TGTGCCAGCAGTTCTCTCCAGGGGTCCTACGAGCAGTACTTC. Translating it yields CASSSLQGSYEQYF.

This clone was counted between two and nine times. This chain uses TRBV4-1 with TRBJ1-5; D is perhaps TRBD1 (6 bases). The V gene lost 0 bases and the J gene lost 7 bases, with 13 bases spanning the gap. CDR1 is MGHRA and CDR2 is YSYEKL in the germline V gene. CDR3 length: 15 residues. CDR3 protein: CASSQDYRVVQPQHF. As DNA, the CDR3 is TGCGCCAGCAGCCAAGATTACAGGGTTGTGCAGCCCCAGCATTTT.

The chain couples TRBV19 to TRBJ2-1, with 14 bases identical to TRBD2. The CDR3 runs 14 residues. Looked up from germline, CDR1 is LNHDA and CDR2 is SQIVND (reference sequence). The V and J ends lost 9 bases and 3 bases, in that order; junction bases with no gene match: 1. The DNA for the CDR3 is TGTGCCAGGGGACTAGCGGGAGTCTACAATGAGCAGTTCTTC. Translating it yields CARGLAGVYNEQFF.

This sequence joins TRBV6-6 and TRBJ2-3, with 7 bases matching TRBD1. CDR3 length: 15 residues. Germline CDR1 and CDR2: MNHNY and SVGAGI (reference sequence). V was pared by 6 bases and J by 2 bases, with 8 bases of the junction left unmatched. CDR3 region: CASSQPGQSTDTQYF. In nucleotides, the CDR3 is TGTGCCAGCAGCCAACCGGGACAGTCCACAGATACGCAGTATTTT.

The chain has TRBV9 and TRBJ2-7, with 8 bases aligning to TRBD1. The CDR3 spans 15 residues. Losses at the gene ends were 4 bases for V and 6 bases for J; bases not matched to a gene: 12. Looked up from germline, CDR1 is SGDLS and CDR2 is YYNGEE. CDR3 sequence (DNA): TGTGCCAGCAGCTCAGCGAGCAGGGGGCGCCTCGAGCAGTACTTC. Its protein product is CASSSASRGRLEQYF.

V gene TRBV25-1 combines with J gene TRBJ2-7, with a possible D match to TRBD2 (5 bases). The V end was cut by 5 bases, the J end by 7 bases, with 9 bases between. Germline CDR1 reads MGHDK; CDR2 reads SYGVNS. The CDR3 totals 11 residues. CDR3: CASSRGNEQYF. CDR3 coding DNA: TGTGCCAGCAGTCGGGGTAATGAGCAGTACTTC.

The chain links TRBV29-1 to TRBJ2-1; TRBD2 might be the D (6 bases). Trimming left V 0 bases short and J 12 bases short, with 12 bases between. Germline V gene lookup returns CDR1 SQVTM and CDR2 ANQGSEA. The CDR3 runs to 12 residues. The CDR3 coding sequence is TGCAGCGTTGAAGACGCTGGGACTGGGCAGTTCTTC. It specifies CSVEDAGTGQFF.

The CDR3 loop is CASSLRWTGELFF. In nucleotides, the CDR3 is TGTGCCAGCAGCCTTCGGTGGACCGGGGAGCTGTTTTTT. The J gene is TRBJ2-2, the V gene TRBV7-8; D remains ambiguous. Trimming took off 5 bases at V and 5 bases at J, with 9 bases between the two ends. The germline V gene has CDR1 SGHVS and CDR2 FQNEAQ. The CDR3 totals 13 residues. The full variable domain, in which reference TRBV7-8 and TRBJ2-2 provide the parts outside the CDR3, is GAGVSQSPRYKVAKRGQDVALRCDPISGHVSLFWYQQALGQGPEFLTYFQNEAQLDKSGLPSDRFFAERPEGSVSTLKIQRTQQEDSAVYLCASSLRWTGELFFGEGSRLTVL.

The genes are TRBV7-7 and TRBJ2-2; D might be TRBD1 (6 bases). Trimming left V 4 bases short and J 4 bases short, with 10 bases between. The length of the CDR3 is 14 residues. In germline, CDR1 is SSHAT, CDR2 FNYEAQ (reference sequence). CDR3 sequence: CASSSTGSTGELFF. The CDR3 DNA sequence: TGTGCCAGCAGCTCAACAGGGAGCACCGGGGAGCTGTTTTTT. Using reference TRBV7-7 and TRBJ2-2 for the parts outside the CDR3, the full variable domain is GAGVSQSPRYKVTKRGQDVTLRCDPISSHATLYWYQQALGQGPEFLTYFNYEAQPDKSGLPSDRFSAERPEGSISTLTIQRTEQRDSAMYRCASSSTGSTGELFFGEGSRLTVL.

V is TRBV2 and J is TRBJ2-6; 9 bases are a match to TRBD2. The CDR3 length is 16 residues. The junction had 7 bases not matched to a gene; V was cut back by 6 bases and J by 4 bases. Germline-derived CDR1 and CDR2 are SNHLY and FYNNEI. The CDR3 DNA reads TGTGCCAGCAGCGACCTAGCGGGGACCGGGGCCAACGTCCTGACTTTC. As protein: CASSDLAGTGANVLTF.

V usage is TRBV5-4 and J usage is TRBJ2-1, with 11 nucleotides matching TRBD2. The V and J ends lost 5 bases and 13 bases, in that order; junction bases with no gene match: 8. CDR1 is SGHNT, CDR2 YYREEE, per germline (reference sequence). The CDR3 runs 13 residues. Written as DNA, the CDR3 is TGTGCCAGCAGGCCACTAGCGGGAGAAAAACAGTTCTTC. It yields the protein CASRPLAGEKQFF. The full variable domain, with the rest looked up from reference TRBV5-4 and TRBJ2-1, is ETGVTQSPTHLIKTRGQQVTLRCSSQSGHNTVSWYQQALGQGPQFIFQYYREEENGRGNFPPRFSGLQFPNYSSELNVNALELDDSALYLCASRPLAGEKQFFGPGTRLTVL.

The rearrangement joins TRBV9 to TRBJ2-3; 8 bases are a match to TRBD2. Trimming took 0 bases from V and 3 from J; bases not matched to a gene: 6. The germline gives CDR1 SGDLS, CDR2 YYNGEE. This CDR3 is 16 amino acids long. The CDR3 spells CASSVAGGGGTDTQYF. CDR3 nucleotides: TGTGCCAGCAGCGTAGCCGGGGGGGGCGGAACAGATACGCAGTATTTT.